Detailed here is one TCR beta chain. This record comes from a study of blood T cells in healthy people across ages. Primed by a sample-barcoded 5' primer and a J-beta primer mix, a second PCR proceeded for about 6 to 12 cycles. TCRdb passed the 5' RACE reads through MiXCR, listing each CDR3 protein once. The table includes 1.8 million or so distinct CDR3 sequences, 35% to 50% detected once. The CDR3 runs 13 residues. Per the germline V gene, CDR1 is MNHEY and CDR2 is SVGEGT. Sequenced: blood. This rearrangement joins TRBV6-2 or TRBV6-3 to TRBJ2-1; D call uncertain. The DNA matches TRBJ2-7 better at its end, which makes the J call doubtful. This TCR came from a human donor in good health. The CDR3 DNA is TGTGCCAGCTCCCACGTACTACGGATCGAGCAGTACTTC. The encoded protein is CASSHVLRIEQYF.